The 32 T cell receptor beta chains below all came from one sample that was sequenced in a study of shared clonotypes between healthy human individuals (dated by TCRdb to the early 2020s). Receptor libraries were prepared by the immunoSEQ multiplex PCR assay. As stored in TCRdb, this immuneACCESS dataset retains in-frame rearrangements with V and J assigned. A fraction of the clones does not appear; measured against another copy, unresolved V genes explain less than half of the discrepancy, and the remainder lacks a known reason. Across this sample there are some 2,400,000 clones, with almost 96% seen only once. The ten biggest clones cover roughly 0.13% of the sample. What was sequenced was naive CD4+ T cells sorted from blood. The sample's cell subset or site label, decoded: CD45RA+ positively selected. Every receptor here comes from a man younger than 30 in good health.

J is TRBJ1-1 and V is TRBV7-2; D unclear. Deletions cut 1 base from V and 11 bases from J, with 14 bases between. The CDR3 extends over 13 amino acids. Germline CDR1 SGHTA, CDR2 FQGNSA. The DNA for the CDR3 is TGTGCCAGCAGCTTAGGACGTCTTAACTGGGCTTTCTTT. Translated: CASSLGRLNWAFF.

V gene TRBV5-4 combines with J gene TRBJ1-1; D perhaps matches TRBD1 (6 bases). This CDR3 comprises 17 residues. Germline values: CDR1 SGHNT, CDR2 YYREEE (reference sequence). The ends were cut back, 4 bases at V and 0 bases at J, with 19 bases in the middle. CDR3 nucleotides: TGTGCCAGCAGCCAAGGCGCGGGGGCAAGAATGAACACTGAAGCTTTCTTT. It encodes CASSQGAGARMNTEAFF.

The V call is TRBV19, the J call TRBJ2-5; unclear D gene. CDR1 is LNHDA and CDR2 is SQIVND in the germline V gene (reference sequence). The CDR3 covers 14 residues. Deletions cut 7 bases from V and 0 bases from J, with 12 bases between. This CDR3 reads CASNHGANQETQYF. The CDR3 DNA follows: TGTGCCAGTAACCACGGAGCCAACCAAGAGACCCAGTACTTC.

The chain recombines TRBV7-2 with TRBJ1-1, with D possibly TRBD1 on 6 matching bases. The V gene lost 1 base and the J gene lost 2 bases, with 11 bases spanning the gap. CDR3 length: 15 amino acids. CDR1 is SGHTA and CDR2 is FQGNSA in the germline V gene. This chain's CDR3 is CASSLGGAFNTEAFF. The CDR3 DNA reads TGTGCCAGCAGCTTAGGGGGGGCGTTTAACACTGAAGCTTTCTTT.

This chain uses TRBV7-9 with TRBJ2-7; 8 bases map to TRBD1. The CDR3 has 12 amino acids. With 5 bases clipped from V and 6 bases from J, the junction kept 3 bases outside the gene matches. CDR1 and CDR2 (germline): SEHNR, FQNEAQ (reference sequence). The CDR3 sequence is CASSTTGVEQYF. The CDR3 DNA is TGTGCCAGCAGCACGACAGGGGTCGAGCAGTACTTC.

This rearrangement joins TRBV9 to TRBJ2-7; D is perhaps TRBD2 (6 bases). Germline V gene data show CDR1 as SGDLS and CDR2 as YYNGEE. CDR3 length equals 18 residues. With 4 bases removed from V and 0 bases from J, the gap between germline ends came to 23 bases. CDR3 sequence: CASSPTGSLALGSYEQYF. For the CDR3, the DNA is TGTGCCAGCAGCCCCACCGGGAGCTTAGCGTTGGGCTCCTACGAGCAGTACTTC.

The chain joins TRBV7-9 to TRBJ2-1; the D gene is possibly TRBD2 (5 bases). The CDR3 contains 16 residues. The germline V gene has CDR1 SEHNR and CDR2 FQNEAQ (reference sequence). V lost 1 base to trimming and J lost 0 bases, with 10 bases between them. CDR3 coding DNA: TGTGCCAGCAGCTTAGGGGTAGCGCCCTCCTACAATGAGCAGTTCTTC. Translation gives CASSLGVAPSYNEQFF.

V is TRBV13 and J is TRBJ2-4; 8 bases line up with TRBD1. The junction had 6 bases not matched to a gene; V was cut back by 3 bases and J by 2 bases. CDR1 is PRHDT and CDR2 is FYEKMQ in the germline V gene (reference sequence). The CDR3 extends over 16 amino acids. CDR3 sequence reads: CASSFRTGITKNIQYF. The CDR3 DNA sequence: TGTGCCAGCAGCTTTCGGACAGGGATCACCAAAAACATTCAGTACTTC.

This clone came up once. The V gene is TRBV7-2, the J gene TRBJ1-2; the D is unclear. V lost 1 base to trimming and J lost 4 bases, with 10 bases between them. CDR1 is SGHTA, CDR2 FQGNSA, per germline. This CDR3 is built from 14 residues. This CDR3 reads CASSLEYTSYGYTF. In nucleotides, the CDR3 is TGTGCCAGCAGCTTAGAGTACACGAGCTATGGCTACACCTTC.

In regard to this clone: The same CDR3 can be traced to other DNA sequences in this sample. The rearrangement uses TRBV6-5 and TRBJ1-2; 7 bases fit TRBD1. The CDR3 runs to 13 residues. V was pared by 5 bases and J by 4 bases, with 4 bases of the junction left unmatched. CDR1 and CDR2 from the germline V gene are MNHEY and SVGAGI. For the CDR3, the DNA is TGTGCCAGCAGTCGACAGGGATCCTATGGCTACACCTTC. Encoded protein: CASSRQGSYGYTF.

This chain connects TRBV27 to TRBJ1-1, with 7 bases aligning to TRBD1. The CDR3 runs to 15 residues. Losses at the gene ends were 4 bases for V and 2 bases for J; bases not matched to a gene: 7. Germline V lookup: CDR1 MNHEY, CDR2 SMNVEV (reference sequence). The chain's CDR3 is CASSWGQSSNTEAFF. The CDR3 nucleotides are TGTGCCAGCAGTTGGGGACAGTCTTCTAACACTGAAGCTTTCTTT.

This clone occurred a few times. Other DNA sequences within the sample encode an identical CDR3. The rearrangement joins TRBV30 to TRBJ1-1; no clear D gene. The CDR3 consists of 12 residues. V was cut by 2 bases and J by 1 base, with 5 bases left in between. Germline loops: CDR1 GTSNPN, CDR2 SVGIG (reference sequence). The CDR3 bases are TGTGCCTGGAGTTTGGGGAACACTGAAGCTTTCTTT. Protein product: CAWSLGNTEAFF. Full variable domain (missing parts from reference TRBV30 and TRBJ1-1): SQTIHQWPATLVQPVGSPLSLECTVEGTSNPNLYWYRQAAGRGLQLLFYSVGIGQISSEVPQNLSASRPQDRQFILSSKKLLLSDSGFYLCAWSLGNTEAFFGQGTRLTVV.

The CDR3 is CAISGTPGIMNTEAFF. The CDR3 DNA is TGTGCCATCAGTGGGACTCCCGGTATAATGAACACTGAAGCTTTCTTT. The rearrangement uses TRBV10-3 and TRBJ1-1, with D unclear. CDR1 ENHRY and CDR2 SYGVKD come from the germline V gene. The CDR3 extends over 16 amino acids. Trimming left V 4 bases short and J 0 bases short, with 15 bases between.

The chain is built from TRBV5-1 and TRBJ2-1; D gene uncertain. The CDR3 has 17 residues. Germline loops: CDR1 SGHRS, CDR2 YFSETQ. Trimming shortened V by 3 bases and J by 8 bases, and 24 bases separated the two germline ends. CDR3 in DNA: TGCGCCAGCAGCTACGTGTCCTCGGACCCGGGCCTCTATGAGCAGTTCTTC. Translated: CASSYVSSDPGLYEQFF.

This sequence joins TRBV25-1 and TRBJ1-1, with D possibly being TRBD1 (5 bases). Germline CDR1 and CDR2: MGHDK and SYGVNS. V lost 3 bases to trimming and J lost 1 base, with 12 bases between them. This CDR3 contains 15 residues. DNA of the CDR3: TGTGCCAGCAGTGAGCCGGGACCGCAGAACACTGAAGCTTTCTTT. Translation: CASSEPGPQNTEAFF.

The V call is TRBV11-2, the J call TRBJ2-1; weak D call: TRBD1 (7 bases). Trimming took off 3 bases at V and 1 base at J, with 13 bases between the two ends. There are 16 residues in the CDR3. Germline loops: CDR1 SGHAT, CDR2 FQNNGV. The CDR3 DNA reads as TGTGCCAGCAGCTTCCGACAGGGAGGATCCTACAATGAGCAGTTCTTC. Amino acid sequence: CASSFRQGGSYNEQFF.

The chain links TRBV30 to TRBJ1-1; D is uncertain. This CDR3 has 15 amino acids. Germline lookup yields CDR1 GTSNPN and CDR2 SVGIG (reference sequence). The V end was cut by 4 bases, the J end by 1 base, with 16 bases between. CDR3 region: CAWTSPSLPNTEAFF. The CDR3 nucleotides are TGTGCCTGGACTAGCCCGTCCCTCCCGAACACTGAAGCTTTCTTT.

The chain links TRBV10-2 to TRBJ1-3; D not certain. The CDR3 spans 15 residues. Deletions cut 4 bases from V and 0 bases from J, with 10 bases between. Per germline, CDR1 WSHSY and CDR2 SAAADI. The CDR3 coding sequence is TGCGCCAGCAGTGGGCCGTGGGCCTCTGGAAACACCATATATTTT. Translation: CASSGPWASGNTIYF.

CDR3 bases: TGTGCCAGCAGCGGGACTAGCGGGAGGCAGTTCTTC. This encodes CASSGTSGRQFF. The chain couples TRBV5-6 to TRBJ2-1, with 14 bases fitting TRBD2. Germline V gives CDR1 SGHDT, CDR2 YYEEEE. V trimming: 4 bases; J trimming: 12 bases; junction bases outside the gene matches: 0. This CDR3 has 12 residues.

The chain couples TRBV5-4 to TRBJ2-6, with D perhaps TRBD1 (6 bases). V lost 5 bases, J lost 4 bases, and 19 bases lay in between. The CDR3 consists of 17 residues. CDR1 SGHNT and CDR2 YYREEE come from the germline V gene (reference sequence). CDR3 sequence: CASSYGQPLAGANVLTF. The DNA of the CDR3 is TGTGCCAGCAGTTACGGACAGCCCTTGGCAGGGGCCAACGTCCTGACTTTC.

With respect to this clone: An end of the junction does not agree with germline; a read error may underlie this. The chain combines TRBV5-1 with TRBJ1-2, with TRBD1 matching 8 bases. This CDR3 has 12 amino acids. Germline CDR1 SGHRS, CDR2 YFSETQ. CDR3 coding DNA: TGCGCCAGCAGGTTGGACAGGGAGGGCTACACCTTC. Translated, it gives CASRLDREGYTF.

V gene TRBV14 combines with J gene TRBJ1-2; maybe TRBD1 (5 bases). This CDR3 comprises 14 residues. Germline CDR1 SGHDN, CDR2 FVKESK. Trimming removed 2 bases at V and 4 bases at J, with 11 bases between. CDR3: CASSQMAGGYGYTF. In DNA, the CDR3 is TGTGCCAGCAGCCAAATGGCCGGGGGCTATGGCTACACCTTC.

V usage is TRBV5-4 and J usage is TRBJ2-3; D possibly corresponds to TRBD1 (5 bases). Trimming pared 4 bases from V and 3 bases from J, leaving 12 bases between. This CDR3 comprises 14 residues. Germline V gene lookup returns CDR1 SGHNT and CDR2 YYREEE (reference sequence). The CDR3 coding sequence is TGTGCCAGCAGCGGCAGGGTAGGGACAGATACGCAGTATTTT. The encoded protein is CASSGRVGTDTQYF.

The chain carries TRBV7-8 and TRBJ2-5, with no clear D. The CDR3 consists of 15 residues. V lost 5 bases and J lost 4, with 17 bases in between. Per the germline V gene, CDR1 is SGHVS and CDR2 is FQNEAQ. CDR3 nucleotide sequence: TGTGCCAGCAGCCCAAGCGAGACCGAGCGAGAGACCCAGTACTTC. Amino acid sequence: CASSPSETERETQYF.

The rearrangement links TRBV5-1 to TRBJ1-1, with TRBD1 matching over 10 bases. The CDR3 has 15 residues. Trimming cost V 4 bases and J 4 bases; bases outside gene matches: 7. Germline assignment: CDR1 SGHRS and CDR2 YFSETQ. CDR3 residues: CASSLGTGVSTEAFF. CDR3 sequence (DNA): TGCGCCAGCAGCCTCGGGACAGGGGTTTCCACTGAAGCTTTCTTT.

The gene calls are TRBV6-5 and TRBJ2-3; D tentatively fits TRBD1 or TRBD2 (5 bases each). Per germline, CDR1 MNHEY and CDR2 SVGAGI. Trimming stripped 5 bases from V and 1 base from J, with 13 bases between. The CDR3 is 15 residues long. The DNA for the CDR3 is TGTGCCAGCAGTGGACTCGGGGCCGGCACAGATACGCAGTATTTT. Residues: CASSGLGAGTDTQYF.

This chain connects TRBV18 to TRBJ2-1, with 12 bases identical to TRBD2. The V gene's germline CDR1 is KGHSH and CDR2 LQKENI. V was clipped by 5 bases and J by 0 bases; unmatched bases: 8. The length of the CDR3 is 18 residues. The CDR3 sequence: CASSAGLAGASSYNEQFF. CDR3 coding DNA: TGTGCCAGCTCAGCGGGACTAGCGGGTGCTAGCTCCTACAATGAGCAGTTCTTC.

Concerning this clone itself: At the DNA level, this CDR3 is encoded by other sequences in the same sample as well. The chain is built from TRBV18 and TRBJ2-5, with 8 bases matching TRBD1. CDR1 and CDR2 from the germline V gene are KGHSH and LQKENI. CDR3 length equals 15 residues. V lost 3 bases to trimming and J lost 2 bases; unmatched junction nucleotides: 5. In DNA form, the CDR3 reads TGTGCCAGCTCACCCCGGACAGGGCGGCAAGAGACCCAGTACTTC. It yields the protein CASSPRTGRQETQYF.

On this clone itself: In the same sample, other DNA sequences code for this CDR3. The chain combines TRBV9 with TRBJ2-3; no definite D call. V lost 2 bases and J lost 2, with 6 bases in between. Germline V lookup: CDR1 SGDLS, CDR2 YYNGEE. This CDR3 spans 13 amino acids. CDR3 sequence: CASSVLNTDTQYF. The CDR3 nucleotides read TGTGCCAGCAGCGTTCTAAACACAGATACGCAGTATTTT.

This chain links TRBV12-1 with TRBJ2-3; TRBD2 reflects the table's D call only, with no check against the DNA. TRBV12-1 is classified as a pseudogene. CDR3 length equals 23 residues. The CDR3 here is CASSFGVTGSGLARPTSTDTQYF. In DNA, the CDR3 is TGTGCCAGCAGCTTTGGGGTCACGGGATCGGGACTAGCGCGGCCTACTAGCACAGATACGCAGTATTTT.

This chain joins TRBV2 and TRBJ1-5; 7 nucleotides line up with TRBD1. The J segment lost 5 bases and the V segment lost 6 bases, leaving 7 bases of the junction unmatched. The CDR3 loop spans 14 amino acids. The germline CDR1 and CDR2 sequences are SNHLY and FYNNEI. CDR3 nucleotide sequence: TGTGCCAGCAGCGAGGGGGCGGGCGATCAGCCCCAGCATTTT. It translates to CASSEGAGDQPQHF.

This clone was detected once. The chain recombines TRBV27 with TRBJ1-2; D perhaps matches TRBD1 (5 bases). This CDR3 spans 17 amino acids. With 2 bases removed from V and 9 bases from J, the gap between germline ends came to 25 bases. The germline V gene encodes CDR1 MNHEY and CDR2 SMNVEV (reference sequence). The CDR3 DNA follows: TGTGCCAGCAGTTTAGTCCCCGCGGGGGAGGGACGGGTACGCTACACCTTC. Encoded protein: CASSLVPAGEGRVRYTF.